Below, 11 T cell receptor beta chains from the same sample are listed, as sequenced in a study of CD8 T cells in Susac syndrome. Reverse transcription of roughly 0.45 to 1 ug RNA used random hexamers. TCRdb reprocessed the immunoSEQ multiplex PCR reads with MiXCR, giving one entry per CDR3 protein. The table records approximately 100,000 distinct CDR3 sequences, 80% to 95% of them present only once. Sequenced: CD4+ T cells from PBMCs. All receptors derive from a human donor in good health.

This clonotype was picked up one time. This chain links TRBV5-4 with TRBJ2-5, with a possible D match to TRBD2 (6 bases). The CDR3 is 14 residues long. V was clipped by 3 bases and J by 3 bases, with 12 bases between them. Germline values: CDR1 SGHNT, CDR2 YYREEE (reference sequence). The CDR3 loop is CASSSGAFEETQYF. DNA for the CDR3: TGTGCCAGCAGCTCGGGAGCCTTCGAAGAGACCCAGTACTTC.

This clonotype was recorded only once. The rearrangement links TRBV10-3 to TRBJ1-1, with D possibly matching TRBD1 (5 bases). Trimming cost V 10 bases and J 2 bases, with 14 bases left between them. The CDR3 consists of 13 residues. Per germline, CDR1 ENHRY and CDR2 SYGVKD. CDR3: CATQQGDNTEAFF. The CDR3 DNA follows: TGTGCCACCCAGCAAGGGGATAACACTGAAGCTTTCTTT.

The rearrangement uses TRBV5-4 and TRBJ2-1, with D perhaps matching TRBD2 (5 bases). V was shortened by 4 bases and J by 1 base, with 15 bases between the two germline ends. The CDR3 loop spans 16 amino acids. Germline loops: CDR1 SGHNT, CDR2 YYREEE (reference sequence). CDR3 DNA sequence: TGTGCCAGCAGCCCTCGGGGTTCCCAGTCCTACAATGAGCAGTTCTTC. Translated, it gives CASSPRGSQSYNEQFF. The full variable domain, rest sourced from reference TRBV5-4 and TRBJ2-1, is ETGVTQSPTHLIKTRGQQVTLRCSSQSGHNTVSWYQQALGQGPQFIFQYYREEENGRGNFPPRFSGLQFPNYSSELNVNALELDDSALYLCASSPRGSQSYNEQFFGPGTRLTVL.

The rearrangement joins TRBV3-1 to TRBJ1-1; tentatively, D is TRBD1 (6 bases). CDR1 is LGHDT and CDR2 is YNNKEL in the germline V gene (reference sequence). V lost 6 bases to trimming and J lost 7 bases, with 15 bases between them. There are 13 residues in the CDR3. The CDR3 DNA is TGTGCCAGCAGAGACGCAGGGGACGGTGAAGCTTTCTTT. It codes for CASRDAGDGEAFF.

The CDR3 DNA is TGTGCCAGTAGCCGACTAGCTGTAAATGAGCAGTTCTTC. This translates into CASSRLAVNEQFF. The V gene is TRBV19, the J gene TRBJ2-1; 7 bases align to TRBD2. V was clipped by 6 bases and J by 7 bases; unmatched bases: 6. This CDR3 has 13 amino acids. The germline V gene encodes CDR1 LNHDA and CDR2 SQIVND (reference sequence).

Only one count was recorded for this clonotype. The chain recombines TRBV2 with TRBJ2-3; D is uncertain. Trimming removed 7 bases at V and 2 bases at J, with 13 bases between. This CDR3 contains 14 residues. Germline lookup yields CDR1 SNHLY and CDR2 FYNNEI. DNA of the CDR3: TGTGCCAGCATAGAACTATCATCCACAGATACGCAGTATTTT. This gives the protein CASIELSSTDTQYF.

V and J are TRBV20-1 and TRBJ2-5, with D perhaps matching TRBD2 (5 bases). The CDR3 covers 12 residues. The germline V gene encodes CDR1 DFQATT and CDR2 SNEGSKA (reference sequence). V lost 7 bases and J 2 bases, leaving 11 bases between the germline ends. The chain's CDR3 is CSGAEVQETQYF. The CDR3 DNA sequence: TGCAGTGGGGCGGAGGTTCAAGAGACCCAGTACTTC.

V is TRBV6-6 and J is TRBJ2-1; 10 bases line up with TRBD2. Looked up from germline, CDR1 is MNHNY and CDR2 is SVGAGI (reference sequence). With 2 bases clipped from V and 7 bases from J, the junction kept 8 bases outside the gene matches. This CDR3 has 16 residues. Here the CDR3 reads CASSYGQPSGRNEQFF. The CDR3 nucleotides are TGTGCCAGCAGTTACGGTCAGCCTAGCGGGAGAAATGAGCAGTTCTTC.

This rearrangement joins TRBV7-2 to TRBJ1-5; 7 bases align to TRBD1. With V trimmed by 1 base and J by 5 bases, 2 bases remained unmatched. CDR3 length equals 14 residues. In germline, CDR1 is SGHTA, CDR2 FQGNSA. CDR3 amino acids: CASSLETGDQPQHF. Written as DNA, the CDR3 is TGTGCCAGCAGCTTAGAAACAGGGGATCAGCCCCAGCATTTT.

The chain carries TRBV12-3 or TRBV12-4 and TRBJ1-2, with D possibly TRBD1 on 5 matching bases. Trimming took off 5 bases at V and 9 bases at J, with 16 bases between the two ends. CDR3 length: 13 amino acids. CDR3 loop: CASSRAEEGSYTF. The DNA for the CDR3 is TGTGCCAGCAGTCGGGCCGAGGAGGGGAGCTACACCTTC.

In DNA form, the CDR3 reads TGTGCCAGCAGCCCTTCGGGCGGGAGGTCTCGCAATGAGCAGTTCTTC. This codes for CASSPSGGRSRNEQFF. The chain links TRBV7-2 to TRBJ2-1; 8 positions match TRBD2. V lost 5 bases to trimming and J lost 6 bases; unmatched junction nucleotides: 12. CDR1 is SGHTA, CDR2 FQGNSA, per germline. CDR3 length: 16 residues.